Listed below are T cell receptor beta chains from one sample, sequenced in a study of blood T cell repertoires in COVID-19. The data were produced by immunoSEQ multiplex PCR, yet TCRdb's version contains in-frame clones alone and is incomplete. Here the sample spans approximately 120,000 clones, roughly 91% being singletons. The sequenced sample consisted of peripheral blood. These receptors were obtained from a human donor with acute or convalescent COVID-19. The donor label of this sample is uncertain. The conserved cysteine and the conserved F or W are not part of the CDR3 here. Each record gives: J gene, V gene, CDR3 protein.

J: TRBJ2-4
V: TRBV9
CDR3: ASSVGGLAGIKNIQY

J: TRBJ2-3
V: TRBV7-6
CDR3: ASTTSGPSTDTQY

J: TRBJ1-1
V: TRBV28
CDR3: ASSLFTPGQNEAF

J: TRBJ2-7
V: TRBV4-3
CDR3: ASSQVTGLDYEQY

J: TRBJ2-7
V: TRBV19
CDR3: ASSNQDRAKHEQY

J: TRBJ1-2
V: TRBV28
CDR3: ASSSGDRHYGYT

J: TRBJ2-1
V: TRBV5-1
CDR3: ASSLELYNEQF

J: TRBJ2-2
V: TRBV30
CDR3: AWSRGAGTTGELF

J: TRBJ2-3
V: TRBV7-3
CDR3: ASSTREGGTQY

J: TRBJ2-2
V: TRBV12-5
CDR3: ASGFLDRGWTGELF

J: TRBJ2-7
V: TRBV6-6
CDR3: ASTAATQDEQY

J: TRBJ1-2
V: TRBV7-9
CDR3: ASSLREIQGGYT

J: TRBJ2-7
V: TRBV5-5
CDR3: ASSLNPTSPYEQY

J: TRBJ1-5
V: TRBV30
CDR3: AWSGQGNQPQH

J: TRBJ1-1
V: TRBV7-9
CDR3: ATDYGVDTEAF

J: TRBJ1-5
V: TRBV7-2
CDR3: ASSTGQARPQH

J: TRBJ1-2
V: TRBV5-1
CDR3: ASSSGDRGYGYT

J: TRBJ1-2
V: TRBV9
CDR3: ASSKRPTGIPNYGYT

J: TRBJ2-1
V: TRBV6-5
CDR3: ASGDIEQF

J: TRBJ1-2
V: TRBV27
CDR3: ASSKQGWARNNYGYT

J: TRBJ1-3
V: TRBV10-3
CDR3: AISELPTGRVNTIY

J: TRBJ2-7
V: TRBV6-5
CDR3: ASRRYGQGLYEQY

J: TRBJ2-2
V: TRBV5-1
CDR3: ASRKGQGRPGELF

J: TRBJ1-4
V: TRBV9
CDR3: ASSPWDRSKEKLF

J: TRBJ2-6
V: TRBV7-8
CDR3: ASSLDLDRVAGANVLT

J: TRBJ1-1
V: TRBV5-1
CDR3: ASSITGMNTEAF

J: TRBJ1-2
V: TRBV27
CDR3: ASSFGTGGRGYT

J: TRBJ2-1
V: TRBV7-3
CDR3: ASSILAASYNEQF

J: TRBJ1-5
V: TRBV10-3
CDR3: AISGPTGDQPQH

J: TRBJ1-2
V: TRBV6-5
CDR3: ASSQDSNYGYT

J: TRBJ1-5
V: TRBV6-2/TRBV6-3
CDR3: ASSQTGVYNQPQH

J: TRBJ1-2
V: TRBV28
CDR3: ASSFKGGYT

J: TRBJ2-7
V: TRBV4-1
CDR3: ASSQSLPTVSSYEQY

J: TRBJ2-2
V: TRBV19
CDR3: ASSSPRDRGPGELF

J: TRBJ1-6
V: TRBV5-6
CDR3: ASSIHDREYSPLH

J: TRBJ1-5
V: TRBV30
CDR3: AWSVRENQPQH

J: TRBJ1-2
V: TRBV5-4
CDR3: ASSFQTGGNYGYT

J: TRBJ1-1
V: TRBV5-4
CDR3: ASSPPMPTGRTEAF

J: TRBJ2-2
V: TRBV7-3
CDR3: ASSRGQENTGELF

J: TRBJ2-1
V: TRBV12-5
CDR3: ASAQMDRSNNEQF

J: TRBJ2-7
V: TRBV28
CDR3: ASLPGTSGGLSYEQY

J: TRBJ1-5
V: TRBV28
CDR3: ASSSLGTGTFSNQPQH